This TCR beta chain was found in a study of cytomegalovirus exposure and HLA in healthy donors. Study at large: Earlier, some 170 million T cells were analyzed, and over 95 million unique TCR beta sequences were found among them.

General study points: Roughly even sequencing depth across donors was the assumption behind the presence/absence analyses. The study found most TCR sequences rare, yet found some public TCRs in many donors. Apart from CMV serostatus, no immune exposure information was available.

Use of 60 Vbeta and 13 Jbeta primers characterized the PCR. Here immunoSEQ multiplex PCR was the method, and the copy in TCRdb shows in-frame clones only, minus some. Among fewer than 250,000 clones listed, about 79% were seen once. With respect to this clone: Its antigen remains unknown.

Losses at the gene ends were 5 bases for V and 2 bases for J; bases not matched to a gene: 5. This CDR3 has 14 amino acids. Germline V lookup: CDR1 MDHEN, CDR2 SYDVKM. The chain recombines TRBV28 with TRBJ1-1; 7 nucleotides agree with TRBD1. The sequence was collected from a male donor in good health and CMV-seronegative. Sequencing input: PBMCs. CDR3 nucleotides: TGTGCCAGCAGTACCGGGACAGTTAACACTGAAGCTTTCTTT. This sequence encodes CASSTGTVNTEAFF.